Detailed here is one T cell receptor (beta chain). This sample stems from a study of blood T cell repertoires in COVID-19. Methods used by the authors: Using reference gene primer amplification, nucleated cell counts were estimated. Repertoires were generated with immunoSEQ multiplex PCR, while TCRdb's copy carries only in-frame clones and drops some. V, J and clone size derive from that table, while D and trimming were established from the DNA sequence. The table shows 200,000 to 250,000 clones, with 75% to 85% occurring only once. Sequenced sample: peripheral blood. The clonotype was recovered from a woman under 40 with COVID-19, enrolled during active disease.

DNA of the CDR3: TGTGCCAGCAGCCATGGACAGGGGCGAGATGAGCAGTTCTTC. Amino acid sequence: CASSHGQGRDEQFF. The genes are TRBV5-4 and TRBJ2-1; 9 bases map to TRBD1. CDR3 length: 14 amino acids. Trimming took 4 bases from V and 8 from J; bases not matched to a gene: 7. The germline V gene has CDR1 SGHNT and CDR2 YYREEE (reference sequence).